Below are 2 T cell receptor beta chains sequenced from a single sample in a study of T-cell memory formation after mild COVID-19. TCRdb processed the 5' RACE reads anew with MiXCR; each CDR3 protein has one entry. The data contain just over 400,000 distinct CDR3 sequences, less than 25% of them singletons. Material for sequencing was PBMCs or a T cell subset sorted from them (not recorded which). Receptors were obtained from an adult woman who had mild COVID-19 (a few samples of this study predate the infection). Cell type and time point are not known.

This sequence joins TRBV4-3 and TRBJ2-3, with 7 bases fitting TRBD2. Trimming at V came to 0 bases and at J to 4 bases, leaving 4 bases not matched to a gene. The germline V gene has CDR1 LGHNA and CDR2 YSLEER. This CDR3 is built from 15 residues. The CDR3 DNA reads TGCGCCAGCAGCCAAGATGCGGGAGTCGCAGATACGCAGTATTTT. Translated, it gives CASSQDAGVADTQYF.

This chain links TRBV24-1 with TRBJ2-4; D tentatively fits TRBD1 or TRBD2 (5 bases each). Per germline, CDR1 KGHDR and CDR2 SFDVKD. The CDR3 loop spans 13 amino acids. V lost 6 bases and J 13 bases, leaving 18 bases between the germline ends. The CDR3 coding sequence is TGTGCCACCAGTCCGGGGTCGGGGCGTATCCAGTACTTC. It codes for CATSPGSGRIQYF.